This T cell receptor beta chain was documented in a study of response to subunit inactivated influenza vaccine. Regarding the study as a whole: Few new T cells, the authors suggested, are recruited by each seasonal influenza vaccination.

TCRdb used MiXCR to reprocess the RT-PCR reads, holding one entry per CDR3 protein. The sample has 290,000 or so distinct CDR3 sequences; roughly 20% are singletons. As for this clonotype: The target antigen is unknown.

Germline V CDR1 and CDR2: SGHAT, FQNNGV. J gave up 5 bases and V 3 bases, and 7 bases lay outside the gene matches. This CDR3 spans 15 amino acids. The chain joins TRBV11-2 to TRBJ2-5, with TRBD2 matching over 9 bases. The sample consisted of PBMCs from blood, taken around 22 months after vaccination. This sequence originates from a man in his fifties or sixties who received an inactivated influenza vaccine. CDR3 loop: CASSLSSGGSETQYF. The CDR3 bases are TGTGCCAGCAGCTTGAGTAGCGGGGGAAGTGAGACCCAGTACTTC.